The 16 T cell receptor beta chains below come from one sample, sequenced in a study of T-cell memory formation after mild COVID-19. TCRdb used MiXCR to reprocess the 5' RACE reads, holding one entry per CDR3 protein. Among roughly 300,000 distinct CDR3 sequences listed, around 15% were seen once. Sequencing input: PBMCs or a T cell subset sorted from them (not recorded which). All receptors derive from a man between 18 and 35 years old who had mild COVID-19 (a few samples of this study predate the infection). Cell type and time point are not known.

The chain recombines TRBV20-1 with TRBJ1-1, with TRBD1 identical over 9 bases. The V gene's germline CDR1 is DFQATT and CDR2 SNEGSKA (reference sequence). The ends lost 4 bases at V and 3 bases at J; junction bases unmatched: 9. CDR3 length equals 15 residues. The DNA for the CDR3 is TGCAGTGCTAATTACAGGGGGCTCGGGGACACTGAAGCTTTCTTT. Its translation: CSANYRGLGDTEAFF.

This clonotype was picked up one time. The CDR3 is CASSPRELNTGELFF. The CDR3 DNA reads as TGTGCCAGCAGTCCGAGGGAACTTAACACCGGGGAGCTGTTTTTT. The rearrangement uses TRBV12-3 or TRBV12-4 and TRBJ2-2, with D possibly matching TRBD2 (5 bases). The CDR3 runs 15 residues. V was shortened by 5 bases and J by 2 bases, with 12 bases between the two germline ends.

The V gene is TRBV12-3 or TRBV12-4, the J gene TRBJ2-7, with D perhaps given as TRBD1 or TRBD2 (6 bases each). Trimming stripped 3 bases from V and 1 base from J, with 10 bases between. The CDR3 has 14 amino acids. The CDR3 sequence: CASSFGGPSYEQYF. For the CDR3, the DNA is TGTGCCAGCAGTTTTGGGGGGCCATCCTACGAGCAGTACTTC.

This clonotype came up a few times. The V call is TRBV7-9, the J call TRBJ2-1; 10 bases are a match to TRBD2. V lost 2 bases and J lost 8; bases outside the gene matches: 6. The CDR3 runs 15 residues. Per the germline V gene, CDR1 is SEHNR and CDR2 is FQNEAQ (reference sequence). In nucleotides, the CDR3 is TGTGCCAGCAGCTTACAGCGGGGGGGCCTTCATGAGCAGTTCTTC. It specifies CASSLQRGGLHEQFF.

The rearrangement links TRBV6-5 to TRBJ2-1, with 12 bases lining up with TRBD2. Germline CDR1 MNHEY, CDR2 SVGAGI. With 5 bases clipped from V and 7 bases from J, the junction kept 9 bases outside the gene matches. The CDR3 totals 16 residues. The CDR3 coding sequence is TGTGCCAGCAGTCCCTCTAGCGGGGGGGCCCTGAATGAGCAGTTCTTC. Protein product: CASSPSSGGALNEQFF.

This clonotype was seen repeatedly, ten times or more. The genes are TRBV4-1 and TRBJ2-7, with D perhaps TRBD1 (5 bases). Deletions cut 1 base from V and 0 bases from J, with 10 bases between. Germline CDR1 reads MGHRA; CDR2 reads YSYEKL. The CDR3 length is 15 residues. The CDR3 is CASSQGAGISYEQYV. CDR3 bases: TGCGCCAGCAGCCAAGGGGCAGGGATCTCCTACGAGCAGTACGTC.

The CDR3 is CASSPGFADNEQFF. As DNA, the CDR3 is TGTGCCAGCTCACCAGGTTTCGCAGACAATGAGCAGTTCTTC. The genes are TRBV18 and TRBJ2-1; the D is unclear. The CDR3 totals 14 residues. Germline-derived CDR1 and CDR2 are KGHSH and LQKENI. V lost 2 bases, J lost 5 bases, and 10 bases lay in between.

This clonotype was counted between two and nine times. Written as DNA, the CDR3 is TGTGCCAGCAGTTTTCGGGGGGAAGAGACCCAGTACTTC. Its translation is CASSFRGEETQYF. This chain uses TRBV5-4 with TRBJ2-5, with 7 bases fitting TRBD2. The germline V gene encodes CDR1 SGHNT and CDR2 YYREEE (reference sequence). V was clipped by 5 bases and J by 3 bases; unmatched bases: 4. The CDR3 runs to 13 residues.

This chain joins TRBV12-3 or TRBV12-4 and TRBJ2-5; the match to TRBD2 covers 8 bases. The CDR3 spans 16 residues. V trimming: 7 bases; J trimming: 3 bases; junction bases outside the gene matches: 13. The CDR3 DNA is TGTGCCAGCACCCTAGCGGGTTCCGAGGGGGAAGAGACCCAGTACTTC. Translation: CASTLAGSEGEETQYF.

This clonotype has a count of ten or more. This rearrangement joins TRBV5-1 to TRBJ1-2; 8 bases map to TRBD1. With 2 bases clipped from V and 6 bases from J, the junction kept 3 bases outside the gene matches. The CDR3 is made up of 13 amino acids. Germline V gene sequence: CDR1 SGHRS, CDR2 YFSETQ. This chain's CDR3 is CASSFPTGDGYTF. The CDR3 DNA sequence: TGCGCCAGCAGCTTTCCGACAGGGGATGGCTACACCTTC.

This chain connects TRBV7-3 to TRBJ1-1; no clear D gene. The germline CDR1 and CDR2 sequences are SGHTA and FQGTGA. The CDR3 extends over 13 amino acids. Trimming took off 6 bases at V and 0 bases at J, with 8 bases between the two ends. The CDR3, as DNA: TGTGCCAGCAGATCCGGGTTGAACACTGAAGCTTTCTTT. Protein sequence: CASRSGLNTEAFF.

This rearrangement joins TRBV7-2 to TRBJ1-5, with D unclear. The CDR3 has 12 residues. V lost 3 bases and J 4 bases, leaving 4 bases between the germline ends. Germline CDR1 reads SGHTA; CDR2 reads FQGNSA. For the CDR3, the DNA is TGTGCCAGCAGCTTCAGGAATCAGCCCCAGCATTTT. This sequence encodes CASSFRNQPQHF.

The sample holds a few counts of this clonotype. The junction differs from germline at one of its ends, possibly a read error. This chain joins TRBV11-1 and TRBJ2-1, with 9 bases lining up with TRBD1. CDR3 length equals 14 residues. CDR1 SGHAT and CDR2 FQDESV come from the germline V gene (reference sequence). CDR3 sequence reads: CASSSEKQGARSYF. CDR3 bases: TGTGCCAGCAGCTCAGAGAAACAGGGGGCTAGAAGCTACTTC. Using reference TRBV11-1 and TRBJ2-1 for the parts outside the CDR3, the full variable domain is EAEVAQSPRYKITEKSQAVAFWCDPISGHATLYWYRQILGQGPELLVQFQDESVVDDSQLPKDRFSAERLKGVDSTLKIQPAELGDSAMYLCASSSEKQGARSYFGPGTRLTVL.

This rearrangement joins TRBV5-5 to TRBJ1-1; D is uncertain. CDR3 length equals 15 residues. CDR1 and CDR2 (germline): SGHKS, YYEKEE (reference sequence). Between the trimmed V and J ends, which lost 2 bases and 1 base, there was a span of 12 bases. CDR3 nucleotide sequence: TGTGCCAGCAGCTTACCGCGTGGGGAGAACACTGAAGCTTTCTTT. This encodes CASSLPRGENTEAFF.

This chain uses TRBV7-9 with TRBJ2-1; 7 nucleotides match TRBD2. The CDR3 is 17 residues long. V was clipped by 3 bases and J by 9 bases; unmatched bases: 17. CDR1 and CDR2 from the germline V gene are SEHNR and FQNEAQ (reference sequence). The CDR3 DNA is TGTGCCAGCAGCTTCTCCCGGGACTACGGATTCTCGGGTGAGCAGTTCTTC. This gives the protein CASSFSRDYGFSGEQFF.

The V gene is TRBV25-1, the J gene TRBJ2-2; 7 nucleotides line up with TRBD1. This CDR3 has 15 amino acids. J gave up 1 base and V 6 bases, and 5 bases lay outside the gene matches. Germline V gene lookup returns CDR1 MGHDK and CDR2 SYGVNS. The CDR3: CASRAGTVNTGELFF. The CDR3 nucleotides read TGTGCCAGCAGAGCCGGGACAGTGAACACCGGGGAGCTGTTTTTT.